The sequence of this TCR beta chain was determined in a study of OX40 agonist ivuxolimab in advanced cancers. For the study at large: Dosing consisted of intravenous ivuxolimab at 0.01 to 10 mg/kg every 2 weeks. Partial responses were observed in three patients, of whom one had hepatocellular carcinoma and two had cutaneous melanoma. Study-wide results and caveats: CD8+ T cells averaged more expanded clones than CD4+. Partial responders at 0.1-3.0 mg/kg had among the lowest clonal expansion.

As to this clone: Its antigen is still unknown.

There are 13 residues in the CDR3. Trimming left V 3 bases short and J 4 bases short, with 10 bases between. Germline loops: CDR1 MDHEN, CDR2 SYDVKM. Some clones are missing from TCRdb's copy, which holds only in-frame ones; the method was immunoSEQ multiplex PCR. The sample has about 64,000 clones; roughly four fifths are singletons. Source: CD4+ or CD8+ T cells sorted from blood, taken in a trial of the OX40 agonist ivuxolimab. This chain links TRBV28 with TRBJ2-7; D gene ambiguous. The clonotype comes from an adult with an advanced solid tumor such as melanoma, head and neck, liver or kidney cancer. The CDR3 here is CASSFPGLYEQYF. The CDR3 nucleotides are TGTGCCAGCAGTTTCCCAGGTTTGTACGAGCAGTACTTC.